These 23 T cell receptor beta chains originate from one sample sequenced in a study of human T cells and chemical hapten exposure (dated by TCRdb to about 2021). This specimen's time point label, interpreted: pre-sensitization, week 0. The treatment or condition label here, explained by the study, means: therapeutic diphenylcyclopropenone sensitization with weekly scalp DPC. Unfractionated whole blood was collected in Tempus Blood RNA tubes, and total RNA was extracted from that blood. Libraries came from RACE. The data were produced on a NextSeq 500. Using fastp trimming at Q25 and MiXCR clonotype assembly, TCRdb reanalyzed the public sequencing data and kept in-frame beta chains. Entries that share a CDR3 protein sequence are merged under the most common genes and DNA. The sample table lists approximately 52,000 distinct CDR3 sequences, roughly 10% of them with a count of one. The top ten hold about 9.6% of the sample.

The source was whole blood, collected in connection with sensitization to the hapten diphenylcyclopropenone (DPC). The receptors here all came from a woman in her 30s with alopecia areata. Some clones in this sample may be carry-over from other donors' samples.

This clonotype occurred a few times. The J gene is TRBJ2-7, the V gene TRBV6-2 or TRBV6-3, with D hard to call. The V end was cut by 5 bases, the J end by 0 bases, with 2 bases between. Germline-derived CDR1 and CDR2 are MNHEY and SVGEGT. The CDR3 is 11 residues long. This chain's CDR3 is CASSRSYEQYF. DNA for the CDR3: TGTGCCAGCAGTCGCTCCTACGAGCAGTACTTC.

In this sample, this clonotype turned up many times. This chain connects TRBV5-1 to TRBJ2-2; 9 nucleotides align to TRBD1. This CDR3 contains 16 residues. The V gene's germline CDR1 is SGHRS and CDR2 YFSETQ. J lost 1 base, V lost 0 bases, and 1 base had no gene match. CDR3 DNA: TGCGCCAGCAGCTTGGCGGGACAGGGGAACACCGGGGAGCTGTTTTTT. This gives the protein CASSLAGQGNTGELFF. The whole variable domain, filled in from reference TRBV5-1 and TRBJ2-2, reads KAGVTQTPRYLIKTRGQQVTLSCSPISGHRSVSWYQQTPGQGLQFLFEYFSETQRNKGNFPGRFSGRQFSNSRSEMNVSTLELGDSALYLCASSLAGQGNTGELFFGEGSRLTVL.

This clonotype has more than one count but fewer than ten. This chain joins TRBV12-3 or TRBV12-4 and TRBJ1-1, with no clear D. There are 14 residues in the CDR3. V dropped 1 base and J dropped 0 bases, with 6 bases sitting between them. The CDR3 sequence: CASSLEAVNTEAFF. Here the CDR3 DNA reads TGTGCCAGCAGTTTAGAAGCGGTGAACACTGAAGCTTTCTTT.

The chain joins TRBV23-1 to TRBJ2-5; D is perhaps TRBD1 or TRBD2 (5 bases each). TRBV23-1 falls under the ORF class, with uncertain function. The CDR3 has 15 residues. V lost 4 bases and J lost 2, with 14 bases in between. The CDR3 DNA is TGCGCCAGCAGTCCGCTCGGGACCGGTCAAGAGACCCAGTACTTC. Residues: CASSPLGTGQETQYF.

In this sample, this clonotype turned up a few times. The chain joins TRBV6-5 to TRBJ1-2; 10 bases align to TRBD1. Germline CDR1 and CDR2: MNHEY and SVGAGI. The CDR3 is 16 amino acids. J gave up 8 bases and V 0 bases, and 9 bases lay outside the gene matches. The CDR3 region is CASSYSPGQGGEGYTF. The CDR3 coding sequence is TGTGCCAGCAGTTACTCTCCCGGACAGGGGGGAGAAGGCTACACCTTC.

This clonotype has at least ten counts. The chain uses TRBV12-3 or TRBV12-4 and TRBJ2-2, with a weak D call TRBD1 (6 bases). Between the trimmed V and J ends, which lost 0 bases and 7 bases, there was a span of 12 bases. CDR3 length equals 15 residues. Written as DNA, the CDR3 is TGTGCCAGCAGTTTAGCGTGGGGGCTAGGCGGGGAGCTGTTTTTT. Translation: CASSLAWGLGGELFF.

This clonotype has only a few counts. The chain couples TRBV12-3 or TRBV12-4 to TRBJ1-5; TRBD1 aligns across 7 bases. V shed 5 bases and J 4 bases; nucleotides not matched to a gene: 2. The CDR3 contains 13 residues. CDR3 residues: CASSGDSNQPQHF. The DNA of the CDR3 is TGTGCCAGCAGTGGGGACAGTAATCAGCCCCAGCATTTT.

This clonotype was found a few times. This chain joins TRBV4-3 and TRBJ1-5; the D is unclear. V lost 3 bases, J lost 4 bases, and 10 bases lay in between. CDR1 is LGHNA, CDR2 YSLEER, per germline. The CDR3 spans 14 residues. CDR3 coding DNA: TGCGCCAGCAGCCAGGTGTTGGGTAATCAGCCCCAGCATTTT. Translation gives CASSQVLGNQPQHF.

The V gene is TRBV25-1, the J gene TRBJ2-5, with D unresolved. Between the trimmed V and J ends, which lost 5 bases and 5 bases, there was a span of 6 bases. The CDR3 is made up of 11 amino acids. CDR1 is MGHDK and CDR2 is SYGVNS in the germline V gene. CDR3 DNA: TGTGCCAGCAGTAGCCTGGAGACCCAGTACTTC. It translates to CASSSLETQYF.

The chain has TRBV29-1 and TRBJ2-3, with 9 nucleotides matching TRBD1. This CDR3 contains 14 residues. Germline CDR1 reads SQVTM; CDR2 reads ANQGSEA. Trimming at V came to 7 bases and at J to 2 bases, leaving 7 bases not matched to a gene. CDR3: CSGTGTGPTDTQYF. The CDR3 DNA reads TGCAGCGGGACCGGGACAGGGCCCACAGATACGCAGTATTTT.

The genes are TRBV12-3 or TRBV12-4 and TRBJ2-1, with D tentatively TRBD2 (6 bases). V gave up 7 bases and J gave up 6 bases, with 16 bases separating them. The CDR3 loop spans 14 amino acids. CDR3 protein: CASILPGTVNEQFF. CDR3 nucleotides: TGTGCCAGCATCTTACCCGGGACTGTCAATGAGCAGTTCTTC.

Ten or more counts support this clonotype. The rearrangement links TRBV2 to TRBJ1-2; 7 positions agree with TRBD1. CDR1 and CDR2 from the germline V gene are SNHLY and FYNNEI. The J segment lost 1 base and the V segment lost 6 bases, leaving 8 bases of the junction unmatched. This CDR3 has 15 amino acids. The CDR3 protein is CASRDSQGYNYGYTF. DNA of the CDR3: TGTGCCAGCAGAGACTCACAGGGGTATAACTATGGCTACACCTTC.

This clonotype was counted many times. Written as DNA, the CDR3 is TGTGCCAGCAGCTTTCAACAGGCTCCAGGCGAGACCCAGTACTTC. Protein sequence: CASSFQQAPGETQYF. The gene calls are TRBV7-2 and TRBJ2-5; TRBD1 is a possible D gene (5 bases). The CDR3 extends over 15 amino acids. Per germline, CDR1 SGHTA and CDR2 FQGNSA. Trimming removed 3 bases at V and 5 bases at J, with 16 bases between.

This clonotype was seen repeatedly, ten times or more. DNA of the CDR3: TGTGCCAGCAGTCCCCGCAGGGGCACCTACGAGCAGTACTTC. It specifies CASSPRRGTYEQYF. This chain links TRBV27 with TRBJ2-7, with D tentatively TRBD1 (6 bases). The CDR3 length is 14 residues. V lost 5 bases and J 2 bases, leaving 13 bases between the germline ends. In germline, CDR1 is MNHEY, CDR2 SMNVEV (reference sequence).

This clonotype was observed many times. This chain links TRBV12-3 or TRBV12-4 with TRBJ2-7; D not certain. Trimming stripped 5 bases from V and 4 bases from J, with 6 bases between. This CDR3 comprises 11 residues. For the CDR3, the DNA is TGTGCCAGCAGTCCTGGGTACGAGCAGTACTTC. Its translation: CASSPGYEQYF.

This sequence joins TRBV20-1 and TRBJ1-2; no clear D. CDR3 length: 11 residues. Looked up from germline, CDR1 is DFQATT and CDR2 is SNEGSKA (reference sequence). The V end was cut by 1 base, the J end by 5 bases, with 5 bases between. CDR3 region: CSARGGYGYTF. The CDR3 bases are TGCAGTGCTAGAGGTGGTTATGGCTACACCTTC.

This clonotype was found a few times. The rearrangement uses TRBV11-2 and TRBJ2-7, with TRBD1 matching over 7 bases. J gave up 5 bases and V 5 bases, and 12 bases lay outside the gene matches. The CDR3 totals 15 residues. Germline CDR1 and CDR2: SGHAT and FQNNGV. This CDR3 is CASSLTRDSADEQYF. The DNA of the CDR3 is TGTGCCAGCAGCCTTACCCGGGACAGTGCAGACGAGCAGTACTTC.

This clonotype was picked up a small number of times. The V and J genes are TRBV7-2 and TRBJ1-5; possible D gene TRBD1, 6 bases. The CDR3 has 15 amino acids. The germline V gene has CDR1 SGHTA and CDR2 FQGNSA. V lost 4 bases and J 0 bases, leaving 10 bases between the germline ends. The DNA of the CDR3 is TGTGCCAGCAGCTCCGGGACACCTAGCAATCAGCCCCAGCATTTT. Translating gives CASSSGTPSNQPQHF. Looking up the rest from reference TRBV7-2 and TRBJ1-5 gives the full variable domain: GAGVSQSPSNKVTEKGKDVELRCDPISGHTALYWYRQSLGQGLEFLIYFQGNSAPDKSGLPSDRFSAERTGGSVSTLTIQRTQQEDSAVYLCASSSGTPSNQPQHFGDGTRLSIL.

This clonotype was seen repeatedly, ten times or more. The chain is built from TRBV6-1 and TRBJ1-5; D is undetermined. The ends were cut back, 3 bases at V and 4 bases at J, with 13 bases in the middle. Germline-derived CDR1 and CDR2 are MNHNS and SASEGT. This CDR3 spans 15 amino acids. The CDR3 reads CASSEEGFRNQPQHF. The CDR3 coding sequence is TGTGCCAGCAGTGAGGAGGGTTTTAGGAATCAGCCCCAGCATTTT.

A word on this clonotype: A much larger clone differs from this one at a single base, so this may be a read error. V and J are TRBV5-6 and TRBJ1-1, with 8 bases identical to TRBD1. The CDR3 runs to 17 residues. CDR1 SGHDT and CDR2 YYEEEE come from the germline V gene. Losses at the gene ends were 1 base for V and 1 base for J; bases not matched to a gene: 9. The CDR3 sequence: CASSLTRTGYENTEAFF. The DNA for the CDR3 is TGTGCCAGCAGCTTGACAAGGACAGGGTACGAGAACACTGAAGCTTTCTTT.

This clonotype was picked up a small number of times. The genes are TRBV18 and TRBJ1-5, with 8 bases that match TRBD1. In germline, CDR1 is KGHSH, CDR2 LQKENI. This CDR3 contains 13 residues. V lost 6 bases, J lost 7 bases, and 5 bases stayed unmatched. The CDR3 DNA is TGTGCCAGCTCCACAGGGGGTCGGCAGCCCCAGCATTTT. This encodes CASSTGGRQPQHF.

This clonotype has at least ten counts. The gene calls are TRBV4-3 and TRBJ1-6; 8 bases map to TRBD1. Germline CDR1 and CDR2: LGHNA and YSLEER. This CDR3 comprises 15 residues. Trimming at V came to 0 bases and at J to 5 bases, leaving 0 bases not matched to a gene. The DNA of the CDR3 is TGCGCCAGCAGCCAAGAGACAGGGGATAATTCACCCCTCCACTTT. Amino acid sequence: CASSQETGDNSPLHF.

This clonotype was detected ten times or more. One junction end does not reproduce the germline sequence, and a read error may be involved. The gene calls are TRBV4-3 and TRBJ2-5, with 10 bases matching TRBD2. This CDR3 is 15 amino acids long. The V gene's germline CDR1 is LGHNA and CDR2 YSLEER. CDR3 DNA sequence: TGTGCCAGCAGCCCAGCGGGGGGGAAGCAAGAGACCCAGTACTTC. Its translation: CASSPAGGKQETQYF.